A single sample is the source of the 14 T cell receptor beta chains below, sequenced in a study of blood T cell repertoires in COVID-19 (dated by TCRdb to about 2020). Library method: the immunoSEQ multiplex PCR assay. This is the immuneACCESS table as TCRdb keeps it, with only in-frame sequences that have V and J called. A part of the clones is gone; compared with another copy, unresolved V genes explain less than half, and the rest is unexplained. In this sample the table shows around 77,000 clones, roughly 90% of which occur a single time. Jointly, the top ten make up about 15% of the sample. The sequencing input was peripheral blood. All receptors come from a woman of 80 years or more with active or convalescent COVID-19.

The table lists this clone with a few counts. The J gene is TRBJ1-2, the V gene TRBV20-1; D uncertain. The germline V and J ends were trimmed by 3 bases and 8 bases, with 13 bases remaining between them. This CDR3 spans 12 amino acids. From germline, CDR1 is DFQATT and CDR2 SNEGSKA (reference sequence). The CDR3 reads CSASDQPRGYTF. The CDR3 coding sequence is TGCAGTGCTAGTGACCAACCGCGAGGCTACACCTTC.

CDR3 nucleotide sequence: TGTGCCAGTAGTATAGGGTCTAGCGGGGGACCCCAAGAGACCCAGTACTTC. Translated, it gives CASSIGSSGGPQETQYF. The V gene is TRBV19, the J gene TRBJ2-5, with 10 bases matching TRBD2. Germline V gene data show CDR1 as LNHDA and CDR2 as SQIVND (reference sequence). V was pared by 1 base and J by 1 base, with 6 bases of the junction left unmatched. This CDR3 region has 17 residues. The full variable domain, its missing parts supplied by reference TRBV19 and TRBJ2-5, is DGGITQSPKYLFRKEGQNVTLSCEQNLNHDAMYWYRQDPGQGLRLIYYSQIVNDFQKGDIAEGYSVSREKKESFPLTVTSAQKNPTAFYLCASSIGSSGGPQETQYFGPGTRLLVL.

This rearrangement joins TRBV6-2 or TRBV6-3 to TRBJ1-5; 7 nucleotides align to TRBD1. V lost 2 bases to trimming and J lost 6 bases; unmatched junction nucleotides: 13. The CDR3 spans 17 residues. CDR1 and CDR2 from the germline V gene are MNHEY and SVGEGT. The CDR3 here is CASSYPLGGGGGQPQHF. The CDR3 DNA reads TGTGCCAGCAGTTACCCACTTGGTGGAGGGGGCGGTCAGCCCCAGCATTTT.

The genes are TRBV30 and TRBJ1-2, with a possible D match to TRBD1 (5 bases). This CDR3 is built from 14 residues. Germline CDR1 and CDR2: GTSNPN and SVGIG (reference sequence). V lost 2 bases, J lost 6 bases, and 16 bases lay in between. CDR3 bases: TGTGCCTGGAGTCATGGGCAGGGCTCCCATGGCTACACCTTC. As protein: CAWSHGQGSHGYTF.

CDR3 sequence (DNA): TGTGCCAGCAGCCAGTCACAGGGGGCTTTATTCTCTGAAGCTTTCTTT. Its translation is CASSQSQGALFSEAFF. The V and J genes are TRBV3-1 (or the pseudogene TRBV3-2) and TRBJ1-1; 9 nucleotides align to TRBD1. The ends lost 3 bases at V and 6 bases at J; junction bases unmatched: 11. This CDR3 is 16 amino acids long. The V gene's germline CDR1 is LGHDT and CDR2 YNNKEL (reference sequence).

The gene calls are TRBV12-3 or TRBV12-4 and TRBJ1-5; D is unclear. Trimming took off 3 bases at V and 0 bases at J, with 3 bases between the two ends. The CDR3 loop spans 13 amino acids. This CDR3 is CASSFSSNQPQHF. DNA of the CDR3: TGTGCCAGCAGTTTCAGTAGCAATCAGCCCCAGCATTTT.

DNA for the CDR3: TGTGCCAGCAGTCAGGGCGGAAAACTGTTTTTT. Translation gives CASSQGGKLFF. The genes are TRBV6-2 or TRBV6-3 and TRBJ1-4; possible D gene TRBD1, 5 bases. This CDR3 spans 11 amino acids. Per the germline V gene, CDR1 is MNHEY and CDR2 is SVGEGT. V was trimmed by 5 bases and J by 10 bases, leaving 8 bases between them.

The chain has TRBV9 and TRBJ1-6, with D possibly TRBD1 on 6 matching bases. This CDR3 region has 17 residues. Between the trimmed V and J ends, which lost 0 bases and 6 bases, there was a span of 16 bases. The germline V gene encodes CDR1 SGDLS and CDR2 YYNGEE. CDR3 residues: CASSVATGTGSNSPLHF. The CDR3 DNA sequence: TGTGCCAGCAGCGTAGCTACCGGAACAGGGTCTAATTCACCCCTCCACTTT.

DNA of the CDR3: TGTGCCAGCAGCACTTTTACCAGGGGTTACGAGCAGTACTTC. The encoded protein is CASSTFTRGYEQYF. The rearrangement links TRBV6-2 or TRBV6-3 to TRBJ2-7; D might be TRBD1 (6 bases). V was pared by 6 bases and J by 4 bases, with 16 bases between. CDR3 size: 14 residues. Germline V gene lookup returns CDR1 MNHEY and CDR2 SVGEGT.

The chain carries TRBV28 and TRBJ1-1; a possible D gene is TRBD1 (5 bases). The ends were cut back, 6 bases at V and 4 bases at J, with 12 bases in the middle. The V gene's germline CDR1 is MDHEN and CDR2 SYDVKM. CDR3 length: 13 amino acids. CDR3 DNA sequence: TGTGCCAGCAGCCCCCAGGGTCCCACTGAAGCTTTCTTT. It is translated as CASSPQGPTEAFF. Full variable domain (remainder filled in from reference TRBV28 and TRBJ1-1): DVKVTQSSRYLVKRTGEKVFLECVQDMDHENMFWYRQDPGLGLRLIYFSYDVKMKEKGDIPEGYSVSREKKERFSLILESASTNQTSMYLCASSPQGPTEAFFGQGTRLTVV.

CDR3 region: CASSSGQLRFYGYTF. Written as DNA, the CDR3 is TGCGCCAGCAGCTCGGGACAGTTAAGGTTCTATGGCTACACCTTC. This chain connects TRBV5-1 to TRBJ1-2; 7 nucleotides agree with TRBD1. Germline assignment: CDR1 SGHRS and CDR2 YFSETQ. The CDR3 sequence is 15 residues long. J was trimmed by 4 bases and V by 3 bases; bases with no gene match: 9.

CDR3 region: CASSRTVNTEAFF. In DNA form, the CDR3 reads TGTGCCAGCAGCCGGACAGTGAACACTGAAGCTTTCTTT. The gene calls are TRBV7-2 and TRBJ1-1; D is perhaps TRBD1 (6 bases). From germline, CDR1 is SGHTA and CDR2 FQGNSA. The CDR3 has 13 residues. Trimming stripped 5 bases from V and 0 bases from J, with 7 bases between.

The J gene is TRBJ2-2, the V gene TRBV7-3; D is unclear. CDR3 length: 14 amino acids. The germline V gene encodes CDR1 SGHTA and CDR2 FQGTGA. Trimming took off 4 bases at V and 8 bases at J, with 14 bases between the two ends. The CDR3 spells CASSSRNGSGELFF. CDR3 nucleotide sequence: TGTGCCAGCAGCTCGCGAAACGGGTCGGGGGAGCTGTTTTTT.

The chain joins TRBV28 to TRBJ2-7; perhaps TRBD1 as D (6 bases). Trimming pared 3 bases from V and 7 bases from J, leaving 13 bases between. Germline V lookup: CDR1 MDHEN, CDR2 SYDVKM. The CDR3 runs to 13 residues. This chain's CDR3 is CASSFLQGWEQYF. For the CDR3, the DNA is TGTGCCAGCAGTTTTTTACAGGGTTGGGAGCAGTACTTC.